These 16 T cell receptor beta chains were sequenced from one sample in a study of T cells in Graves' hyperthyroidism and ophthalmopathy. Using RNA transcripts as the source, TCR beta CDR3 regions were amplified. First-round RT-PCR targeting the TCR CDR3 was performed with the HTBI primer set. Via MiXCR, TCRdb re-called the multiplex PCR reads, giving one row per CDR3 protein. The table includes 150,000 or so distinct CDR3 sequences, around 20% detected once. Sample: blood. These TCRs come from a woman aged 45-65 years with Graves' hyperthyroidism that later progressed to Graves' ophthalmopathy.

The genes are TRBV7-2 and TRBJ2-7; the D is unclear. Germline CDR1 is SGHTA and CDR2 is FQGNSA. The CDR3 contains 15 residues. The V end lost 1 base, the J end lost 0 bases, and 10 bases lay between the germline ends. CDR3 coding DNA: TGTGCCAGCAGCTTAGGACAACCGCTCTCCTACGAGCAGTACTTC. This gives the protein CASSLGQPLSYEQYF.

This clonotype was detected ten times or more. The CDR3 sequence is CASSPGQGANTIYF. CDR3 in DNA: TGTGCCAGCTCACCAGGACAGGGGGCGAACACCATATATTTT. The J gene is TRBJ1-3, the V gene TRBV18; 11 nucleotides match TRBD1. Trimming removed 2 bases from V and 7 bases from J; junction bases left unmatched: 1. The germline gives CDR1 KGHSH, CDR2 LQKENI. There are 14 residues in the CDR3.

This sequence joins TRBV7-9 and TRBJ2-3, with D perhaps TRBD2 (5 bases). The ends were cut back, 5 bases at V and 4 bases at J, with 16 bases in the middle. The CDR3 runs 15 residues. Germline lookup yields CDR1 SEHNR and CDR2 FQNEAQ (reference sequence). The CDR3 DNA sequence: TGTGCCAGCAGCCCCAGCGGCCCCCGGGCAGATACGCAGTATTTT. Translation: CASSPSGPRADTQYF.

This chain uses TRBV27 with TRBJ2-1, with 8 positions matching TRBD2. V lost 4 bases to trimming and J lost 5 bases; unmatched junction nucleotides: 7. Germline assignment: CDR1 MNHEY and CDR2 SMNVEV (reference sequence). The CDR3 is 15 amino acids. This CDR3 reads CASSSPGGGDNEQFF. The CDR3 bases are TGTGCCAGCAGTTCCCCCGGGGGGGGTGACAATGAGCAGTTCTTC.

In its sample, this clonotype was seen many times. The rearrangement joins TRBV20-1 to TRBJ2-1; D is perhaps TRBD1 (6 bases). CDR1 is DFQATT and CDR2 is SNEGSKA in the germline V gene (reference sequence). The CDR3 sequence is 14 residues long. Trimming took 0 bases from V and 8 from J, leaving 14 bases between them. CDR3 bases: TGCAGTGCTAGAGATAGACTACAGGGTCATGAGCAGTTCTTC. Amino acids: CSARDRLQGHEQFF.

This chain's CDR3 is CASSHPGREKGEQYF. The CDR3 coding sequence is TGCGCCAGCAGCCACCCCGGGCGGGAAAAGGGCGAGCAGTACTTC. The rearrangement joins TRBV4-1 to TRBJ2-7, with D perhaps matching TRBD2 (6 bases). The ends were cut back, 3 bases at V and 6 bases at J, with 18 bases in the middle. CDR3 length equals 15 residues. Germline loops: CDR1 MGHRA, CDR2 YSYEKL.

V usage is TRBV19 and J usage is TRBJ1-5; D is unresolved. CDR3 length equals 14 residues. V lost 3 bases, J lost 0 bases, and 6 bases lay in between. CDR1 and CDR2 (germline): LNHDA, SQIVND (reference sequence). CDR3 coding DNA: TGTGCCAGTAGTATGACGTATAGCAATCAGCCCCAGCATTTT. This encodes CASSMTYSNQPQHF.

This clonotype was seen more than once but under ten times. This chain links TRBV12-5 with TRBJ1-3; D is undetermined. Germline-derived CDR1 and CDR2 are LGHNT and FRNRAP. The CDR3 runs to 13 residues. V was shortened by 2 bases and J by 3 bases, with 5 bases between the two germline ends. This CDR3 is CASGLSDGNTIYF. DNA of the CDR3: TGTGCTAGTGGTTTGAGTGATGGAAACACCATATATTTT. Full variable domain (missing parts from reference TRBV12-5 and TRBJ1-3): DARVTQTPRHKVTEMGQEVTMRCQPILGHNTVFWYRQTMMQGLELLAYFRNRAPLDDSGMPKDRFSAEMPDATLATLKIQPSEPRDSAVYFCASGLSDGNTIYFGEGSWLTVV.

This clonotype turned up a few times. The V and J genes are TRBV4-2 and TRBJ2-1; D remains ambiguous. The V gene's germline CDR1 is LGHNA and CDR2 YNFKEQ. V dropped 0 bases and J dropped 8 bases, with 11 bases sitting between them. This CDR3 is built from 14 residues. This CDR3 reads CASSQDRNLDEQFF. As DNA, the CDR3 is TGTGCCAGCAGCCAAGATAGGAACCTGGATGAGCAGTTCTTC.

There are many counts of this clonotype. The chain joins TRBV12-3 or TRBV12-4 to TRBJ2-7; 7 nucleotides agree with TRBD1. V lost 3 bases, J lost 4 bases, and 3 bases stayed unmatched. This CDR3 is 13 amino acids long. The CDR3 DNA reads TGTGCCAGCAGTTTGGGACAGAAGTACGAGCAGTACTTC. This translates into CASSLGQKYEQYF.

There are many counts of this clonotype. The chain uses TRBV6-1 and TRBJ1-2; 7 nucleotides match TRBD1. Per the germline V gene, CDR1 is MNHNS and CDR2 is SASEGT. The V segment lost 6 bases and the J segment 4 bases; nucleotides outside the gene matches: 5. The CDR3 contains 13 residues. Written as DNA, the CDR3 is TGTGCCAGCAGGCAGGGGGGGTTCTATGGCTACACCTTC. This codes for CASRQGGFYGYTF.

This clonotype was observed many times. The rearrangement joins TRBV28 to TRBJ1-1; 7 nucleotides line up with TRBD1. V gave up 5 bases and J gave up 0 bases; unmatched junction bases: 3. The CDR3 has 14 residues. Germline V CDR1 and CDR2: MDHEN, SYDVKM. CDR3 DNA: TGTGCCAGCAGTCTACAGGGGCTGAACACTGAAGCTTTCTTT. This sequence encodes CASSLQGLNTEAFF. The whole variable domain, filled in from reference TRBV28 and TRBJ1-1, reads DVKVTQSSRYLVKRTGEKVFLECVQDMDHENMFWYRQDPGLGLRLIYFSYDVKMKEKGDIPEGYSVSREKKERFSLILESASTNQTSMYLCASSLQGLNTEAFFGQGTRLTVV.

This clonotype was counted ten times or more. V and J are TRBV18 and TRBJ2-1, with 7 bases fitting TRBD2. This CDR3 has 15 amino acids. After removal of 3 bases from V and 9 bases from J, the junction contained 11 bases not matched to a gene. CDR1 is KGHSH, CDR2 LQKENI, per germline. The CDR3 DNA sequence: TGTGCCAGCTCACCCGGCGGACTAGTAGGTGGTGAGCAGTTCTTC. Amino acids: CASSPGGLVGGEQFF.

This clonotype has ten or more counts. This chain uses TRBV5-1 with TRBJ2-2, with 7 nucleotides matching TRBD2. Germline values: CDR1 SGHRS, CDR2 YFSETQ. With 4 bases clipped from V and 7 bases from J, the junction kept 13 bases outside the gene matches. This CDR3 has 16 amino acids. In DNA, the CDR3 is TGCGCCAGCAGCCATTCGAGCGGGACTACTGTCGGGGAGCTGTTTTTT. This translates into CASSHSSGTTVGELFF.

This clonotype was observed a handful of times. The rearrangement uses TRBV5-4 and TRBJ2-3; 10 bases line up with TRBD1. The CDR3 totals 16 residues. Trimming removed 4 bases from V and 3 bases from J; junction bases left unmatched: 8. Germline V gene lookup returns CDR1 SGHNT and CDR2 YYREEE (reference sequence). The CDR3 loop reads CASSKGQGSRTDTQYF. The DNA for the CDR3 is TGTGCCAGCAGCAAGGGACAGGGGAGTCGGACAGATACGCAGTATTTT.

This clonotype was seen a few times. J is TRBJ1-2 and V is TRBV6-1; 9 nucleotides agree with TRBD1. CDR1 is MNHNS, CDR2 SASEGT, per germline. The CDR3 length is 12 residues. Unmatched junction bases numbered 3, after V lost 8 bases and J lost 5 bases. CDR3 loop: CASRDRAYGYTF. The CDR3 DNA is TGTGCCAGCCGGGACAGGGCTTATGGCTACACCTTC.